Listed below are T cell receptor beta chains from one sample, sequenced in a study of T-cell reconstitution after alpha-beta-depleted transplantation in children. MiXCR, applied by TCRdb to the PCR reads, yields one record per CDR3 protein. The table lists 85,000 to 120,000 distinct CDR3 sequences, roughly 7.1% of them singletons, with roughly 15% in the top ten. The sample here was PBMCs, taken before TCRalphabeta/CD19-depleted stem cell transplant. The receptors shown here come from a boy aged 2 to 10 with acute lymphoblastic leukemia, due to receive a stem cell transplant. CDR3s leave out the opening cysteine and the closing phenylalanine or tryptophan.

v_call,j_call,cdr3_aa
TRBV11-2,TRBJ2-6,ASRHHAGQSLAGANVLT
TRBV7-9,TRBJ2-7,ASSLAAVYERY
TRBV24-1,TRBJ2-5,ATSGLLWTYRKTQY
TRBV11-2,TRBJ2-4,ASSLVSVADVAKNIQY
TRBV5-1,TRBJ2-5,ASSVPTGSGTQY
TRBV7-9,TRBJ2-3,ASSLGPDTQY
TRBV5-1,TRBJ2-2,ASSLESAGELF
TRBV12-3/TRBV12-4,TRBJ2-1,ASSLRDQRLEQF
TRBV28,TRBJ2-1,ASSLSLGVQDEQF
TRBV11-2,TRBJ2-5,ASSPMGVETQY
TRBV6-2/TRBV6-3,TRBJ1-2,ASSYSNYGYT